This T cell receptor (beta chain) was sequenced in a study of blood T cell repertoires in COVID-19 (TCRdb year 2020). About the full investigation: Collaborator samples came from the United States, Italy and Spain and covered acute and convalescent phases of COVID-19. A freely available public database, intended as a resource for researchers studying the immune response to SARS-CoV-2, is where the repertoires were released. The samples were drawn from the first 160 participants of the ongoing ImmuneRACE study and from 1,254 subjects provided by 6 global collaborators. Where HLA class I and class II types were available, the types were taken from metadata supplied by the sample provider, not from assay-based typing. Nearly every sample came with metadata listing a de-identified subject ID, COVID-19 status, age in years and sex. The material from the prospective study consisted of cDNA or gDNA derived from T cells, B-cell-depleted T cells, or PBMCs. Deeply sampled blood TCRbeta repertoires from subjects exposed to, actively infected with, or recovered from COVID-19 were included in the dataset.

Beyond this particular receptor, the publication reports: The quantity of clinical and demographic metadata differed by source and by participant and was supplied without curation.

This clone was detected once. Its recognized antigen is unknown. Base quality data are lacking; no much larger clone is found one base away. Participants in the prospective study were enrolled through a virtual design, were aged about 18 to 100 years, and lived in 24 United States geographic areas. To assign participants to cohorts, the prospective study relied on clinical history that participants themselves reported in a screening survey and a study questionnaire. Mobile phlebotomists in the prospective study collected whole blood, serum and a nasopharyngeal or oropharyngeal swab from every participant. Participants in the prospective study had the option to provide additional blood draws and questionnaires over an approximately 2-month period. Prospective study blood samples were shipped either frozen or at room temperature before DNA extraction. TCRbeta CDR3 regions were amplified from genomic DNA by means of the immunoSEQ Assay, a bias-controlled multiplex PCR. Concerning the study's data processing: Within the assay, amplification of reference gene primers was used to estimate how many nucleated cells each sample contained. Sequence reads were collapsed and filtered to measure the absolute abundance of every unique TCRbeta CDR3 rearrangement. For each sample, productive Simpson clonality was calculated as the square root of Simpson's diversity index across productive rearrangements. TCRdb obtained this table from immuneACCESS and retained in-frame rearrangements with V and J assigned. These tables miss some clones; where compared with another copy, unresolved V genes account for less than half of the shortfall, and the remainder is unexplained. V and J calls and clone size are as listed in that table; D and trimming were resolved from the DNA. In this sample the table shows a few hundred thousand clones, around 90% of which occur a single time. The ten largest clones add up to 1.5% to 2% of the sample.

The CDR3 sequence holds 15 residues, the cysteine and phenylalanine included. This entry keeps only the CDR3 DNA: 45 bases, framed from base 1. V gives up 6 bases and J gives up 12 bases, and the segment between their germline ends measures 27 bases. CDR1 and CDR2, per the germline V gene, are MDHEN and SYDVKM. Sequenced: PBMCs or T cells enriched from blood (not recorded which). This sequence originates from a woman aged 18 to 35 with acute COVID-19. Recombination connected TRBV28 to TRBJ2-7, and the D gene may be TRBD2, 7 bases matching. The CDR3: CASSSYGRGAKMSYF. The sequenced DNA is TGTGCCAGCAGCTCCTATGGCCGGGGGGCAAAAATGTCGTACTTC.